Many counts were recorded for the clone carrying this T cell receptor (beta chain). Authors of the study amplified TCR beta CDR3 regions from RNA transcripts. Carried out on the TCR CDR3, a first-round RT-PCR used the HTBI primer set. TCRdb fed the multiplex PCR reads into MiXCR, producing one record per CDR3 protein. This sample has roughly 380,000 distinct CDR3 sequences, with roughly 15% found just once. These data belong to a study of T cells in Graves' hyperthyroidism and ophthalmopathy. This CDR3 is 15 amino acids long. The J segment lost 6 bases and the V segment lost 3 bases, leaving 6 bases of the junction unmatched. Germline lookup yields CDR1 MDHEN and CDR2 SYDVKM.

Sequencing was carried out using blood. The chain combines TRBV28 with TRBJ2-5; 11 nucleotides align to TRBD1. The TCR sequence derives from a woman aged 18-29 years with Graves' hyperthyroidism. Here the CDR3 reads CASSFRTGGAKTQYF. The DNA of the CDR3 is TGTGCCAGCAGTTTTAGGACAGGGGGCGCAAAGACCCAGTACTTC.